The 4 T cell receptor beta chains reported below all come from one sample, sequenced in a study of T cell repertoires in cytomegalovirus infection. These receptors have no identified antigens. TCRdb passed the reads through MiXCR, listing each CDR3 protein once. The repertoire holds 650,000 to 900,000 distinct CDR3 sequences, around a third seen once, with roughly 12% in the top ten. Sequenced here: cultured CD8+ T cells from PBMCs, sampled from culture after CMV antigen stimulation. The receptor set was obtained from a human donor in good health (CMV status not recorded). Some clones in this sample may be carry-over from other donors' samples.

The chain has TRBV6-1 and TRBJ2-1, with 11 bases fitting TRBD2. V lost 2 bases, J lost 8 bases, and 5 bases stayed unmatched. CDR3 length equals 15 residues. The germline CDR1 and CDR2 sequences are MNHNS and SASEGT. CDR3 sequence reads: CASSELAGGFDEQFF. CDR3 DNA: TGTGCCAGCAGTGAACTAGCGGGGGGTTTCGATGAGCAGTTCTTC.

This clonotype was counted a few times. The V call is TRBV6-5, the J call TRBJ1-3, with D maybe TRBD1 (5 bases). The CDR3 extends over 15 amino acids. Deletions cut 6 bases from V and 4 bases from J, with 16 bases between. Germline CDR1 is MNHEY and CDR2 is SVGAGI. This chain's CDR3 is CASSQPGRPGNTIYF. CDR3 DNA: TGTGCCAGCAGCCAACCGGGACGTCCGGGAAACACCATATATTTT.

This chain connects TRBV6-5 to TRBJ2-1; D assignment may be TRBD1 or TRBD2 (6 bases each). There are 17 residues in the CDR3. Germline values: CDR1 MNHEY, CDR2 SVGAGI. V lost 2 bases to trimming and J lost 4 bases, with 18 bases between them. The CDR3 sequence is CASSYRPPGASYNEQFF. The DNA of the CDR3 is TGTGCCAGCAGTTACCGCCCGCCGGGGGCTAGTTACAATGAGCAGTTCTTC.

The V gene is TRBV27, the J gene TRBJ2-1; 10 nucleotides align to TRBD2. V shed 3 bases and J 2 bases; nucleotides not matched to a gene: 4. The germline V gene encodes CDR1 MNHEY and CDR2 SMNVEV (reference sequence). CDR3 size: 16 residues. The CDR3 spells CASSFRAGGPYNEQFF. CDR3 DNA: TGTGCCAGCAGTTTTCGAGCGGGGGGGCCCTACAATGAGCAGTTCTTC.